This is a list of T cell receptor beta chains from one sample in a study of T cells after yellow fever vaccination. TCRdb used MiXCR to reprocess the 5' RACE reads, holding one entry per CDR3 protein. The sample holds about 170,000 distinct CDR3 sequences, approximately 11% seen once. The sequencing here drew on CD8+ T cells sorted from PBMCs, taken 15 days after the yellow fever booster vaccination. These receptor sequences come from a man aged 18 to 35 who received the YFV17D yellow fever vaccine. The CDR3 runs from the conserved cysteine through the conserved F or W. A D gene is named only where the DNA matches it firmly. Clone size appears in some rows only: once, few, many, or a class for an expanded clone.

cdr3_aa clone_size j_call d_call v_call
CASRGGQGYEQYF many TRBJ2-7 . TRBV7-2
CASSVAQPQHF few TRBJ1-5 . TRBV9
CSAREARLAAQETQYF . TRBJ2-5 TRBD2 TRBV20-1
CASSNGEIYEQYF few TRBJ2-7 . TRBV9
CASSGWTGPTGELFF few TRBJ2-2 TRBD1 TRBV2
CASSLVGPGSTIYF once TRBJ1-3 . TRBV5-8
CASSLSAGTYNEQFF few TRBJ2-1 . TRBV27
CASSLGPGQIYGYTF few TRBJ1-2 TRBD1 TRBV7-9
CASSQDDTSGDYNEQFF few TRBJ2-1 TRBD2 TRBV4-2
CASRAGGRSDTQYF few TRBJ2-3 . TRBV5-1
CASSQEMGQGGQPQHF few TRBJ1-5 TRBD1 TRBV4-3
CSANRLDSYNEQFF . TRBJ2-1 . TRBV20-1
CASSHWGRGNTEAFF few TRBJ1-1 . TRBV13
CASSTTGFGSTEAFF few TRBJ1-1 TRBD1 TRBV9
CASSSGLYNEQFF many TRBJ2-1 . TRBV12-3/TRBV12-4
CSVEGAGTGELFF . TRBJ2-2 TRBD1 TRBV20-1
CASSMEQSLTTEAFF once TRBJ1-1 . TRBV7-6
CASSLRPVNTEAFF . TRBJ1-1 . TRBV7-3
CASSLRDRALSGANVLTF . TRBJ2-6 TRBD1 TRBV4-1
CASSQVGTGGNSPLHF few TRBJ1-6 TRBD1 TRBV14
CASSQGFSYGYTF . TRBJ1-2 . TRBV3-1
CASSLTGSHYEQYF . TRBJ2-7 . TRBV12-3/TRBV12-4
CSVGGGTSGSLSTDTQYF . TRBJ2-3 TRBD2 TRBV29-1
CASSLGAAGNTIYF . TRBJ1-3 . TRBV12-3/TRBV12-4
CASSPPASVGEQFF few TRBJ2-1 . TRBV12-3/TRBV12-4
CASSPRQDRGGNEQFF . TRBJ2-1 TRBD1 TRBV4-2
CASSLPGGPTKNIQYF . TRBJ2-4 TRBD2 TRBV12-3/TRBV12-4
CASTEVGGRGEQFF few TRBJ2-1 TRBD1 TRBV12-3/TRBV12-4
CASSSPTDMSSLPNVLTF . TRBJ2-6 . TRBV7-3
CAWSYLAGGIDEQFF . TRBJ2-1 TRBD2 TRBV30
CASSTTGPRKETQYF . TRBJ2-5 TRBD1 TRBV18
CATSRDRADSSYEQYF many TRBJ2-7 . TRBV15
CASSLMGNTEAFF many TRBJ1-1 . TRBV7-3
CASSPSRGGGYTF . TRBJ1-2 . TRBV3-1
CASSNRDRPSDEQFF few TRBJ2-1 TRBD1 TRBV7-6
CASSSFLAGLTDTQYF . TRBJ2-3 TRBD2 TRBV11-2
CASSLEIEVVTSNEQFF . TRBJ2-1 . TRBV7-8
CASITAQDTQYF few TRBJ2-3 . TRBV6-2/TRBV6-3
CASSQEGRNRAGELFF few TRBJ2-2 . TRBV4-1
CASSYLGQGATEQYF many TRBJ2-7 TRBD1 TRBV12-3/TRBV12-4
CASSHEEDRQYQETQYF . TRBJ2-5 . TRBV18
CASSSEAVPYNEQFF . TRBJ2-1 . TRBV27
CASSLWGGPDTQYF . TRBJ2-3 . TRBV5-4
CASSLAPGGQETQYF many TRBJ2-5 . TRBV11-2
CASSPLRGEQFF . TRBJ2-1 . TRBV28
CASSSRDRGRLDYGYTF . TRBJ1-2 TRBD1 TRBV5-1
CASGSQDRGDTQYF . TRBJ2-3 . TRBV28
CASSYATSTNEQFF few TRBJ2-1 . TRBV6-5
CASSQASGRISYEQYF many TRBJ2-7 . TRBV4-3
CATSSKGAGENTEAFF . TRBJ1-1 TRBD1 TRBV15
CASSPGAFNYGYTF . TRBJ1-2 . TRBV5-6